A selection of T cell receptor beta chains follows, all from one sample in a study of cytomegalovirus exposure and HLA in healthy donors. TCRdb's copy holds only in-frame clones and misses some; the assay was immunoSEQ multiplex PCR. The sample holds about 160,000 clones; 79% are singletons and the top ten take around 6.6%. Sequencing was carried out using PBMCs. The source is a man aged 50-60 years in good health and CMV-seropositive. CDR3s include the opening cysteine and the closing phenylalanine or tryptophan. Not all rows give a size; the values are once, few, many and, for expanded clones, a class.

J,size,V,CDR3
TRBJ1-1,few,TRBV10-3,CAISDRDKPNTEAFF
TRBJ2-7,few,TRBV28,CASSLRGDRGHEQYF
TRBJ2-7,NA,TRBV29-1,CSITGPTYEQYF
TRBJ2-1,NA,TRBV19,CATLAGVTNEQFF
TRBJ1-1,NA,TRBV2,CASRSDSTEAFF
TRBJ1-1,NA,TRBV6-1,CASSGTGDTEAFF
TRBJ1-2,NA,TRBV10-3,CAISRDRGRDNYGYTF
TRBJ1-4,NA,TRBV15,CATSRVGGSNEKLFF
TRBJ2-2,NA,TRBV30,CAWSLHTGELFF
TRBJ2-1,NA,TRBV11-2,CASSIGAYNEQFF
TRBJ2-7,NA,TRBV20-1,CSARPLSEQYF
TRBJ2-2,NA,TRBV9,CASSVYWDRRTGELFF
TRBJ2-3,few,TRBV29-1,CSVELGGGATDTQYF
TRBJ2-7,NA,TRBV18,CASSPGGKRGEQYF
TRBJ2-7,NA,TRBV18,CASSRDYEQYF
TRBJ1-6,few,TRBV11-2,CASSPLGRGHSPLHF